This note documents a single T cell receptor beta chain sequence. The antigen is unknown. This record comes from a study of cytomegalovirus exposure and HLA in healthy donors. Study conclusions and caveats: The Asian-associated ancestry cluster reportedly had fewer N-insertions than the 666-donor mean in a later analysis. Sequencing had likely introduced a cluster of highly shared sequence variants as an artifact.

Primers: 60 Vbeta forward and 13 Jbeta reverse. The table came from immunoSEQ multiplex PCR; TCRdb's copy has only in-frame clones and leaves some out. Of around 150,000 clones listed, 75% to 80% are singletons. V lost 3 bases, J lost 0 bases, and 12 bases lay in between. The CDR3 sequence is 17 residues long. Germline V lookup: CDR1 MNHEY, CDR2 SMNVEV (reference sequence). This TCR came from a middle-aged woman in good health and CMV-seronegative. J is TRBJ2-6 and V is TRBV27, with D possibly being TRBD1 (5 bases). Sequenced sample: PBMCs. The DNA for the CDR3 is TGTGCCAGCAGTTTGTTGACAGATAGCTCTGGGGCCAACGTCCTGACTTTC. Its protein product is CASSLLTDSSGANVLTF.